The T cell receptor (beta chain) under discussion was sequenced for a study of cytomegalovirus exposure and HLA in healthy donors. Losses at the gene ends were 7 bases for V and 6 bases for J; bases not matched to a gene: 6. Germline V gene data show CDR1 as SGHVS and CDR2 as FQNEAQ. The CDR3 runs to 15 residues. This PCR relied on a set of 60 Vbeta primers and 13 Jbeta primers. Sequenced by immunoSEQ multiplex PCR; TCRdb stores in-frame clones only, minus some. Among under 200,000 clones, 75% to 90% were seen once, and the ten largest hold roughly 0.32%. The chain has TRBV7-8 and TRBJ2-1; TRBD2 agrees at 13 bases. Material: PBMCs. This receptor was obtained from a woman in her 30s in good health and CMV-seronegative. The CDR3 here is CASKRLAGGSNEQFF. CDR3 nucleotide sequence: TGTGCCAGCAAGCGACTAGCGGGGGGTTCCAATGAGCAGTTCTTC. The full variable domain, its missing parts supplied by reference TRBV7-8 and TRBJ2-1, is GAGVSQSPRYKVAKRGQDVALRCDPISGHVSLFWYQQALGQGPEFLTYFQNEAQLDKSGLPSDRFFAERPEGSVSTLKIQRTQQEDSAVYLCASKRLAGGSNEQFFGPGTRLTVL.